The 21 T cell receptor beta chains below all came from one sample that was sequenced in a study of cytomegalovirus exposure and HLA in healthy donors. The PCR employed 60 Vbeta primers together with 13 Jbeta primers. Measured with immunoSEQ multiplex PCR; TCRdb has only the in-frame clones, and not every one. The listing contains just over 80,000 clones. Sequencing used PBMCs. The receptors were gathered from a woman aged 25-40 years in good health and CMV-seronegative.

The chain couples TRBV2 to TRBJ1-1; TRBD1 might be the D (5 bases). The CDR3 length is 13 residues. Trimming pared 11 bases from V and 0 bases from J, leaving 13 bases between. Germline V gene lookup returns CDR1 SNHLY and CDR2 FYNNEI. CDR3 in amino acids: CAGRTFMNTEAFF. CDR3 in DNA: TGTGCCGGAAGGACATTCATGAACACTGAAGCTTTCTTT. Together with reference TRBV2 and TRBJ1-1, the CDR3 gives the full variable domain: EPEVTQTPSHQVTQMGQEVILRCVPISNHLYFYWYRQILGQKVEFLVSFYNNEISEKSEIFDDQFSVERPDGSNFTLKIRSTKLEDSAMYFCAGRTFMNTEAFFGQGTRLTVV.

The chain combines TRBV6-6 with TRBJ1-3; no definite D call. V gave up 1 base and J gave up 1 base, with 8 bases separating them. Germline V gene sequence: CDR1 MNHNY, CDR2 SVGAGI (reference sequence). This CDR3 region has 15 residues. Here the CDR3 reads CASSYWQASGNTIYF. The CDR3 nucleotides read TGTGCCAGCAGTTACTGGCAGGCATCTGGAAACACCATATATTTT.

V and J are TRBV7-2 and TRBJ2-3; 8 nucleotides line up with TRBD2. V was pared by 4 bases and J by 1 base, with 7 bases of the junction left unmatched. Germline-derived CDR1 and CDR2 are SGHTA and FQGNSA. There are 16 residues in the CDR3. CDR3 residues: CASSSIAGRGTDTQYF. The CDR3, as DNA: TGTGCCAGCAGCTCCATAGCGGGGCGGGGCACAGATACGCAGTATTTT.

This chain links TRBV10-1 with TRBJ2-3; 10 bases agree with TRBD2. CDR1 is WNHNN, CDR2 SYGVQD, per germline (reference sequence). The CDR3 has 15 amino acids. With V trimmed by 3 bases and J by 2 bases, 2 bases remained unmatched. CDR3 DNA: TGCGCCAGCAGTGAAGCGGGGGGGACCACAGATACGCAGTATTTT. This sequence encodes CASSEAGGTTDTQYF.

The chain has TRBV7-2 and TRBJ1-1; D remains unclear. The germline V and J ends were trimmed by 5 bases and 0 bases, with 10 bases remaining between them. Germline V gene sequence: CDR1 SGHTA, CDR2 FQGNSA. CDR3 size: 14 residues. The CDR3 DNA reads as TGTGCCAGCAGCCTGCAGGCCATGAACACTGAAGCTTTCTTT. It translates to CASSLQAMNTEAFF.

The gene calls are TRBV5-6 and TRBJ1-5; D gene uncertain. V was shortened by 0 bases and J by 3 bases, with 4 bases between the two germline ends. The CDR3 is 13 residues long. The germline gives CDR1 SGHDT, CDR2 YYEEEE. The CDR3 sequence is CASSLGLNQPQHF. As DNA, the CDR3 is TGTGCCAGCAGCTTGGGACTCAATCAGCCCCAGCATTTT.

This rearrangement joins TRBV28 to TRBJ2-7; TRBD1 aligns across 8 bases. Looked up from germline, CDR1 is MDHEN and CDR2 is SYDVKM. CDR3 length: 17 amino acids. After removal of 6 bases from V and 3 bases from J, the junction contained 16 bases not matched to a gene. CDR3: CASSSPGQGSKGYEQYF. In DNA, the CDR3 is TGTGCCAGCAGCTCGCCCGGACAGGGAAGTAAGGGCTACGAGCAGTACTTC.

V gene TRBV6-1 combines with J gene TRBJ2-1, with 8 bases that match TRBD2. CDR3 length: 17 amino acids. Trimming took 1 base from V and 4 from J; bases not matched to a gene: 9. Germline V gene sequence: CDR1 MNHNS, CDR2 SASEGT. CDR3 residues: CASSEGRSTSVYNEQFF. The CDR3 coding sequence is TGTGCCAGCAGTGAAGGGAGGTCGACTAGCGTGTACAATGAGCAGTTCTTC.

The chain employs TRBV29-1 and TRBJ2-5; TRBD1 matches at 9 bases. V was pared by 4 bases and J by 4 bases, with 10 bases of the junction left unmatched. Germline lookup yields CDR1 SQVTM and CDR2 ANQGSEA. The CDR3 covers 15 residues. CDR3: CSVASLDRGTETQYF. The CDR3 coding sequence is TGCAGCGTTGCCTCTCTGGACAGGGGTACAGAGACCCAGTACTTC. The full variable domain, with the rest looked up from reference TRBV29-1 and TRBJ2-5, is SAVISQKPSRDICQRGTSLTIQCQVDSQVTMMFWYRQQPGQSLTLIATANQGSEATYESGFVIDKFPISRPNLTFSTLTVSNMSPEDSSIYLCSVASLDRGTETQYFGPGTRLLVL.

The chain has TRBV6-6 and TRBJ2-7; D uncertain. Germline V gene lookup returns CDR1 MNHNY and CDR2 SVGAGI (reference sequence). Trimming pared 6 bases from V and 0 bases from J, leaving 6 bases between. There are 12 residues in the CDR3. The chain's CDR3 is CASRSTSYEQYF. The CDR3 DNA reads TGTGCCAGCAGGTCTACCTCCTACGAGCAGTACTTC.

The V call is TRBV6-5, the J call TRBJ1-1; D is possibly TRBD1 (5 bases). CDR3 length: 14 residues. Germline CDR1 and CDR2: MNHEY and SVGAGI. Trimming removed 4 bases from V and 0 bases from J, with 9 bases in between. The CDR3, as DNA: TGTGCCAGCAGTTCAAACAGGCTGAACACTGAAGCTTTCTTT. This sequence encodes CASSSNRLNTEAFF.

The chain recombines TRBV4-1 with TRBJ1-1, with 7 bases identical to TRBD1. Germline loops: CDR1 MGHRA, CDR2 YSYEKL. V was clipped by 4 bases and J by 0 bases; unmatched bases: 2. The CDR3 length is 14 residues. The chain's CDR3 is CASSPGQVNTEAFF. CDR3 nucleotide sequence: TGCGCCAGCAGCCCCGGACAGGTGAACACTGAAGCTTTCTTT.

The chain uses TRBV19 and TRBJ2-6; 8 nucleotides align to TRBD1. This CDR3 region has 16 residues. The germline gives CDR1 LNHDA, CDR2 SQIVND (reference sequence). J was trimmed by 6 bases and V by 5 bases; bases with no gene match: 9. CDR3 coding DNA: TGTGCCAGTAGTGCTGGGGACAGGCTGCTGGCCAACGTCCTGACTTTC. It is translated as CASSAGDRLLANVLTF.

The rearrangement joins TRBV6-6 to TRBJ1-2; no clear D. Between the trimmed V and J ends, which lost 5 bases and 4 bases, there was a span of 17 bases. This CDR3 comprises 15 residues. Germline lookup yields CDR1 MNHNY and CDR2 SVGAGI (reference sequence). This CDR3 reads CASSGRVGRVYGYTF. The CDR3 DNA reads as TGTGCCAGCAGTGGCCGAGTGGGGAGGGTCTATGGCTACACCTTC.

Notes on this clone: An end of the junction differs from the germline gene, which may be a read error. This chain connects TRBV15 to TRBJ1-2; D remains unclear. The germline gives CDR1 LNHNV, CDR2 YYDKDF (reference sequence). The CDR3 runs to 12 residues. The CDR3 DNA reads TGTGCCACCAGAAGAGATGAGTATGGCTACACCTTC. It specifies CATRRDEYGYTF.

The rearrangement uses TRBV4-2 and TRBJ1-6; D is unresolved. Germline CDR1 reads LGHNA; CDR2 reads YNFKEQ. V lost 0 bases and J 6 bases, leaving 9 bases between the germline ends. This CDR3 has 15 amino acids. CDR3 region: CASSQDTGTNSPLHF. The CDR3 nucleotides read TGTGCCAGCAGCCAAGATACGGGAACTAATTCACCCCTCCACTTT.

The chain joins TRBV13 to TRBJ1-3; D remains unclear. V was pared by 1 base and J by 0 bases, with 13 bases between. The length of the CDR3 is 17 residues. Germline CDR1 reads PRHDT; CDR2 reads FYEKMQ (reference sequence). As DNA, the CDR3 is TGTGCCAGCAGCTTAGAACAGAGCCCCCGCTCTGGAAACACCATATATTTT. This translates into CASSLEQSPRSGNTIYF.

As DNA, the CDR3 is TGCACCAGCAGCCAAGATACTCCTCGTGCCTACGAGCAGTACTTC. Translating gives CTSSQDTPRAYEQYF. The V call is TRBV1, the J call TRBJ2-7; no check of the table's D call, TRBD2, against the DNA was made. TRBV1 represents a pseudogene. The CDR3 is 15 residues long.

The J gene is TRBJ2-1, the V gene TRBV14, with 14 bases lining up with TRBD2. Germline trimming cut 3 bases from V and 13 bases from J; bases unmatched to any gene: 8. CDR3 length: 15 amino acids. The germline V gene has CDR1 SGHDN and CDR2 FVKESK. This CDR3 reads CASSQKTSGGAHQFF. The CDR3 nucleotides are TGTGCCAGCAGCCAGAAGACTAGCGGGGGGGCTCATCAGTTCTTC.

The J gene is TRBJ1-1, the V gene TRBV6-1; 10 bases align to TRBD1. Per the germline V gene, CDR1 is MNHNS and CDR2 is SASEGT. The CDR3 covers 15 residues. V shed 5 bases and J 5 bases; nucleotides not matched to a gene: 8. The CDR3 DNA sequence: TGTGCCAGCAGTCAGACAGGGGGCGCTTGGACTGAAGCTTTCTTT. It translates to CASSQTGGAWTEAFF.

This chain joins TRBV29-1 and TRBJ2-7, with a tentative D call TRBD1 (5 bases). V lost 4 bases and J lost 10, with 11 bases in between. CDR1 and CDR2 from the germline V gene are SQVTM and ANQGSEA. The CDR3 is 10 amino acids. The CDR3 is CSVVVDTQYF. The CDR3 DNA is TGCAGCGTTGTTGTGGACACCCAGTACTTC.